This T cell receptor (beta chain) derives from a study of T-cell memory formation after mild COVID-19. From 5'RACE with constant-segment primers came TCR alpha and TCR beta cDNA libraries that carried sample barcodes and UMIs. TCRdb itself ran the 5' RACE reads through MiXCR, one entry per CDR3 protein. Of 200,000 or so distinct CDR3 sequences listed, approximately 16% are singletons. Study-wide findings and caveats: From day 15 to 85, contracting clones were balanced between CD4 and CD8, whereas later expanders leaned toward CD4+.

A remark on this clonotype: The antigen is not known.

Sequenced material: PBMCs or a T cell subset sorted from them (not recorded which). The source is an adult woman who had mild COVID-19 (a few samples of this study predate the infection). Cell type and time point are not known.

The CDR3: CASNFADTQYF. For the CDR3, the DNA is TGTGCCAGCAACTTCGCAGATACGCAGTATTTT. The gene calls are TRBV27 and TRBJ2-3, with D unresolved. The CDR3 contains 11 residues. The V end was cut by 7 bases, the J end by 4 bases, with 6 bases between. Germline CDR1 reads MNHEY; CDR2 reads SMNVEV (reference sequence).